This T cell receptor beta chain stems from a study of cytomegalovirus exposure and HLA in healthy donors. Study-wide findings and caveats: For most TCR sequences rarity was the rule, although some public TCRs occurred in many donors.

A multiplex PCR was run with 60 Vbeta primers and 13 Jbeta primers. The repertoire was sequenced with immunoSEQ multiplex PCR; TCRdb's copy has only in-frame clones and lacks some. The table records 140,000 to 150,000 clones, around three quarters of them present only once. Worth noting for this clone: The antigen is unknown.

The sequence was obtained from a woman between 35 and 50 years old in good health and CMV-seronegative. The sequencing input was PBMCs.

In nucleotides, the CDR3 is TGTGCCAGCAGGGCCCGACGGACAGGGGGGAACGGGGAGCTGTTTTTT. Its translation is CASRARRTGGNGELFF. The V and J genes are TRBV7-9 and TRBJ2-2; 10 nucleotides match TRBD1. The CDR3 consists of 16 residues. V dropped 6 bases and J dropped 7; count of bases not matched to a gene: 11. The germline gives CDR1 SEHNR, CDR2 FQNEAQ (reference sequence).